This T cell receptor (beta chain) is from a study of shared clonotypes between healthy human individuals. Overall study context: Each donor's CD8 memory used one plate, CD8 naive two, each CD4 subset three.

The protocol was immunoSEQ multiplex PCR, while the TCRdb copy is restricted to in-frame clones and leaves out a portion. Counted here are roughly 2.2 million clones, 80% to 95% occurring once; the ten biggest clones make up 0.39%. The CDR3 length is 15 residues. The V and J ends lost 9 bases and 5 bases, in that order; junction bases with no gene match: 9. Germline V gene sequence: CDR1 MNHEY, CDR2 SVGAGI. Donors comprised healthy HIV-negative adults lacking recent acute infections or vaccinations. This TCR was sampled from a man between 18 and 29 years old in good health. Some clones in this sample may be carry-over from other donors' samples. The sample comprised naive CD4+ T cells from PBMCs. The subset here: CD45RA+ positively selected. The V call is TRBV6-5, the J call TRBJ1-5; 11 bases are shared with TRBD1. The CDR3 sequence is CARESGTGGDQPQHF. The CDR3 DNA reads TGTGCCAGGGAATCCGGGACAGGGGGGGATCAGCCCCAGCATTTT.